The 27 T cell receptor beta chains below all came from one sample that was sequenced in a study of cytomegalovirus exposure and HLA in healthy donors. PCR primers comprised 60 Vbeta and 13 Jbeta primers. Clones were sequenced by immunoSEQ multiplex PCR, and TCRdb holds only the in-frame ones, with some missing. The table shows fewer than 150,000 clones, with approximately 80% occurring only once. The sample was PBMCs. Receptors originate from a man aged 30 to 45 in good health and CMV-seronegative.

The V and J genes are TRBV6-6 and TRBJ2-5; the D gene is possibly TRBD2 (6 bases). The length of the CDR3 is 13 residues. In germline, CDR1 is MNHNY, CDR2 SVGAGI (reference sequence). V was clipped by 7 bases and J by 4 bases, with 13 bases between them. The DNA of the CDR3 is TGTGCCAGCACCCGAGAGGGAGGAGAGACCCAGTACTTC. It encodes CASTREGGETQYF.

The rearrangement joins TRBV6-6 to TRBJ1-2; 9 nucleotides line up with TRBD1. The germline V gene encodes CDR1 MNHNY and CDR2 SVGAGI (reference sequence). There are 12 residues in the CDR3. The ends lost 5 bases at V and 8 bases at J; junction bases unmatched: 3. The CDR3 region has the DNA TGTGCCAGCAGTCGACAGGGGGGAGGCTACACCTTC. It specifies CASSRQGGGYTF.

The chain joins TRBV5-1 to TRBJ1-1; D possibly corresponds to TRBD1 (5 bases). The CDR3 spans 17 residues. CDR1 is SGHRS, CDR2 YFSETQ, per germline. Trimming took 4 bases from V and 1 from J, leaving 20 bases between them. Written as DNA, the CDR3 is TGCGCCAGCAGCGGAGCCATTGGGCAGGGTCGGAACACTGAAGCTTTCTTT. Protein sequence: CASSGAIGQGRNTEAFF.

V is TRBV15 and J is TRBJ2-5; no firm D call. The CDR3 length is 15 residues. Germline loops: CDR1 LNHNV, CDR2 YYDKDF (reference sequence). V lost 4 bases and J lost 1, with 13 bases in between. The CDR3 DNA reads as TGTGCCACCAGCACCAGTCGAGGCTCCCAAGAGACCCAGTACTTC. Its translation: CATSTSRGSQETQYF.

Turning to this clone: The same CDR3 can be traced to other DNA sequences in this sample. This sequence joins TRBV6-5 and TRBJ2-1; 7 bases line up with TRBD2. V trimming: 6 bases; J trimming: 5 bases; junction bases outside the gene matches: 4. Germline CDR1 reads MNHEY; CDR2 reads SVGAGI. The CDR3 runs to 13 residues. The CDR3 loop reads CASRLASHNEQFF. Here the CDR3 DNA reads TGTGCCAGCAGACTAGCGTCCCACAATGAGCAGTTCTTC.

The rearrangement joins TRBV11-2 to TRBJ2-7; 9 bases map to TRBD1. The CDR3 length is 16 residues. Losses at the gene ends were 6 bases for V and 0 bases for J; bases not matched to a gene: 9. CDR1 and CDR2 from the germline V gene are SGHAT and FQNNGV. The CDR3 reads CASRPPGQGFSYEQYF. Written as DNA, the CDR3 is TGTGCCAGCAGACCTCCGGGACAGGGATTCTCCTACGAGCAGTACTTC.

This clone was recorded once. The chain couples TRBV18 to TRBJ1-1; TRBD1 matches at 9 bases. The CDR3 contains 14 residues. Trimming cost V 5 bases and J 8 bases; bases outside gene matches: 9. Per germline, CDR1 KGHSH and CDR2 LQKENI. CDR3 residues: CASSSSAGTGEAFF. The CDR3 coding sequence is TGTGCCAGCTCATCCTCCGCCGGGACAGGGGAAGCTTTCTTT.

V is TRBV19 and J is TRBJ2-3; 8 bases are a match to TRBD2. The CDR3 spans 14 residues. CDR1 and CDR2 from the germline V gene are LNHDA and SQIVND (reference sequence). Trimming at V came to 5 bases and at J to 5 bases, leaving 6 bases not matched to a gene. CDR3 sequence: CASSFGTREDTQYF. CDR3 DNA sequence: TGTGCCAGTAGTTTCGGGACTAGGGAAGATACGCAGTATTTT.

The J gene is TRBJ2-2, the V gene TRBV6-1, with D possibly TRBD1 on 5 matching bases. The CDR3 contains 14 residues. Germline V lookup: CDR1 MNHNS, CDR2 SASEGT. Trimming pared 5 bases from V and 6 bases from J, leaving 13 bases between. DNA for the CDR3: TGTGCCAGCAGTTCTACCAGGGTCTCCGGGGAGCTGTTTTTT. Amino acid sequence: CASSSTRVSGELFF.

The chain is built from TRBV4-1 and TRBJ1-2; 8 bases are shared with TRBD1. Looked up from germline, CDR1 is MGHRA and CDR2 is YSYEKL. The length of the CDR3 is 17 residues. Trimming at V came to 4 bases and at J to 8 bases, leaving 18 bases not matched to a gene. CDR3 nucleotides: TGCGCCAGCAGCCCCGGGAGTGGGACAGGATCGACTCCCGGCTACACCTTC. Protein product: CASSPGSGTGSTPGYTF.

This clone was observed a single time. The chain uses TRBV28 and TRBJ1-2, with D maybe TRBD1 (6 bases). Germline V gives CDR1 MDHEN, CDR2 SYDVKM. This CDR3 has 13 amino acids. The V gene lost 6 bases and the J gene lost 5 bases, with 13 bases spanning the gap. CDR3 DNA sequence: TGTGCCAGCAGCCGAATAGGGGGTTATGGCTACACCTTC. Amino acid sequence: CASSRIGGYGYTF.

This clone has a single count. Written as DNA, the CDR3 is TGTGCCAGCAGCCGAATTACTAGCGGGAGGAACCAAGAGACCCAGTACTTC. It encodes CASSRITSGRNQETQYF. The chain uses TRBV7-2 and TRBJ2-5; 12 bases fit TRBD2. With V trimmed by 5 bases and J by 0 bases, 7 bases remained unmatched. The V gene's germline CDR1 is SGHTA and CDR2 FQGNSA. The CDR3 length is 17 residues.

The chain links TRBV7-9 to TRBJ2-1; D unclear. The CDR3 has 13 residues. V shed 2 bases and J shed 8 bases, with 10 bases lying between them. The V gene's germline CDR1 is SEHNR and CDR2 FQNEAQ (reference sequence). The CDR3 loop is CASSLPLVDEQFF. As DNA, the CDR3 is TGTGCCAGCAGCTTACCTCTAGTAGATGAGCAGTTCTTC.

The chain combines TRBV29-1 with TRBJ2-1, with a possible D match to TRBD2 (6 bases). The CDR3 has 13 amino acids. The germline gives CDR1 SQVTM, CDR2 ANQGSEA. V was clipped by 4 bases and J by 6 bases, with 13 bases between them. CDR3 loop: CSVGRLATNEQFF. As DNA, the CDR3 is TGCAGCGTTGGGCGGCTAGCGACCAATGAGCAGTTCTTC.

The chain couples TRBV28 to TRBJ2-7; 8 nucleotides agree with TRBD1. This CDR3 has 13 residues. Germline V CDR1 and CDR2: MDHEN, SYDVKM. Trimming took 6 bases from V and 4 from J; bases not matched to a gene: 5. DNA for the CDR3: TGTGCCAGCAGGGGACAGGATTTATACGAGCAGTACTTC. Residues: CASRGQDLYEQYF.

The chain joins TRBV6-6 to TRBJ2-7, with TRBD2 identical over 7 bases. The CDR3 totals 13 residues. V dropped 5 bases and J dropped 6; count of bases not matched to a gene: 7. Per the germline V gene, CDR1 is MNHNY and CDR2 is SVGAGI (reference sequence). The CDR3 protein is CASSEREWGEQYF. The CDR3 DNA reads as TGTGCCAGCAGTGAGCGGGAATGGGGCGAGCAGTACTTC.

The CDR3 region has the DNA TGCGCCAGCAGCCAAGAAACTAGCGGGAGGGAGCAGTACTTC. This codes for CASSQETSGREQYF. The chain couples TRBV4-3 to TRBJ2-7; the match to TRBD2 covers 12 bases. CDR1 LGHNA and CDR2 YSLEER come from the germline V gene. With V trimmed by 0 bases and J by 7 bases, 1 base remained unmatched. CDR3 size: 14 residues.

V usage is TRBV7-2 and J usage is TRBJ2-7, with 9 bases fitting TRBD2. Unmatched junction bases numbered 11, after V lost 1 base and J lost 7 bases. Looked up from germline, CDR1 is SGHTA and CDR2 is FQGNSA. The length of the CDR3 is 16 residues. The CDR3 reads CASSLVAGGGRGEQYF. In nucleotides, the CDR3 is TGTGCCAGCAGCTTAGTGGCGGGAGGGGGAAGGGGGGAGCAGTACTTC.

The chain couples TRBV7-9 to TRBJ2-7; 7 bases line up with TRBD1. Germline values: CDR1 SEHNR, CDR2 FQNEAQ (reference sequence). CDR3 size: 15 residues. Unmatched junction bases numbered 10, after V lost 5 bases and J lost 3 bases. In DNA form, the CDR3 reads TGTGCCAGCAGCCCCCGACAGGGTTTTATCTACGAGCAGTACTTC. Protein: CASSPRQGFIYEQYF.

The V gene is TRBV27, the J gene TRBJ1-6; no clear D. This CDR3 is 12 amino acids long. Germline CDR1 MNHEY, CDR2 SMNVEV (reference sequence). V was pared by 3 bases and J by 5 bases, with 2 bases between. CDR3 region: CASSFNNSPLHF. DNA for the CDR3: TGTGCCAGCAGTTTCAATAATTCACCCCTCCACTTT.

V gene TRBV7-9 combines with J gene TRBJ1-2, with D possibly being TRBD1 (5 bases). The CDR3 totals 14 residues. Trimming shortened V by 1 base and J by 2 bases, and 8 bases separated the two germline ends. The germline V gene has CDR1 SEHNR and CDR2 FQNEAQ (reference sequence). In DNA form, the CDR3 reads TGTGCCAGCAGCTTAGGACAGAGGAACTATGGCTACACCTTC. It translates to CASSLGQRNYGYTF.

This chain joins TRBV7-2 and TRBJ2-4; the D gene is possibly TRBD1 (5 bases). CDR1 is SGHTA, CDR2 FQGNSA, per germline. The germline V and J ends were trimmed by 4 bases and 2 bases, with 12 bases remaining between them. The CDR3 is 15 residues long. Written as DNA, the CDR3 is TGTGCCAGCAGCTGGGGCACAGATTCCAAAAACATTCAGTACTTC. Amino acid sequence: CASSWGTDSKNIQYF.

The chain uses TRBV11-2 and TRBJ2-7; no reliable D call. Per germline, CDR1 SGHAT and CDR2 FQNNGV. Deletions cut 0 bases from V and 13 bases from J, with 16 bases between. The CDR3 runs 13 residues. In DNA form, the CDR3 reads TGTGCCAGCAGCTTAGATCGTTCACAGTCTTCATACTTC. Translating gives CASSLDRSQSSYF.

The rearrangement joins TRBV6-5 to TRBJ1-3; no firm D call. The CDR3 is 11 residues long. Germline CDR1 MNHEY, CDR2 SVGAGI. V was shortened by 6 bases and J by 4 bases, with 4 bases between the two germline ends. CDR3 in amino acids: CASSFGNTIYF. The DNA of the CDR3 is TGTGCCAGCAGCTTCGGAAACACCATATATTTT.

This clone was seen just once. J is TRBJ1-1 and V is TRBV27; D gene uncertain. The ends were cut back, 5 bases at V and 1 base at J, with 11 bases in the middle. The CDR3 length is 14 residues. Germline lookup yields CDR1 MNHEY and CDR2 SMNVEV (reference sequence). CDR3 nucleotide sequence: TGTGCCAGCAGTCCCTTATCAGGGAACACTGAAGCTTTCTTT. Amino acids: CASSPLSGNTEAFF.

This sequence joins TRBV6-1 and TRBJ1-3, with unresolved D. Trimming took off 3 bases at V and 0 bases at J, with 12 bases between the two ends. Germline V gene sequence: CDR1 MNHNS, CDR2 SASEGT. The CDR3 has 16 residues. CDR3 nucleotide sequence: TGTGCCAGCAGTGACAGCGCCACCTTCTCTGGAAACACCATATATTTT. Its protein is CASSDSATFSGNTIYF.

CDR3 bases: TGTGCCAGCAGCTTAGAATGGACGGGAGGCTACGAGCAGTACTTC. It encodes CASSLEWTGGYEQYF. The rearrangement uses TRBV11-2 and TRBJ2-7; 7 nucleotides match TRBD2. The junction had 5 bases not matched to a gene; V was cut back by 0 bases and J by 3 bases. Germline CDR1 reads SGHAT; CDR2 reads FQNNGV. The CDR3 length is 15 residues.